This paragraph covers one T cell receptor beta chain sequence. The germline gives CDR1 MNHNS, CDR2 SASEGT. The CDR3 totals 11 residues. The germline V and J ends were trimmed by 10 bases and 1 base, with 6 bases remaining between them. TCRdb's copy holds only in-frame clones and misses some; the assay was immunoSEQ multiplex PCR. This table has tens of thousands of clones, roughly 90% appearing once. These data come from a study of technical replicates of blood from a few donors. Material: PBMCs. The chain joins TRBV6-1 to TRBJ2-3, with D unclear. The receptor was derived from a human donor in good health. Some clones in this sample may be carry-over from other donors' samples. The CDR3, as DNA: TGTGCCACCGGTCGCACAGATACGCAGTATTTT. The encoded protein is CATGRTDTQYF.